This TCR beta chain originates from a study of cytomegalovirus exposure and HLA in healthy donors. Study summary: A subsequent analysis reported that the 120 validation repertoires were produced on the same platform that had also been used for the roughly 670 first-cohort repertoires.

Using immunoSEQ multiplex PCR, the repertoire was profiled, and TCRdb retains in-frame clones only, with some absent. The data contain fewer than 130,000 clones, about 92% of them seen just once; the ten biggest clones take up under 2%. Whole-study findings and limits: Whilst most TCR sequences proved rare, a subset of public TCRs occurred across many donors.

This clone is a singleton in its sample. Its matching antigen is unknown. The sequencing input was PBMCs. This sequence was found in a young woman in good health and CMV-seronegative.

CDR3 in amino acids: CAAKQGAEAFF. For the CDR3, the DNA is TGTGCCGCCAAACAGGGGGCTGAAGCTTTCTTT. This chain joins TRBV19 and TRBJ1-1; 8 nucleotides match TRBD1. CDR3 length equals 11 residues. The germline CDR1 and CDR2 sequences are LNHDA and SQIVND (reference sequence). Trimming took 11 bases from V and 6 from J; bases not matched to a gene: 5. Using reference TRBV19 and TRBJ1-1 for the parts outside the CDR3, the full variable domain is DGGITQSPKYLFRKEGQNVTLSCEQNLNHDAMYWYRQDPGQGLRLIYYSQIVNDFQKGDIAEGYSVSREKKESFPLTVTSAQKNPTAFYLCAAKQGAEAFFGQGTRLTVV.